A single sample is the source of the 23 T cell receptor beta chains below, sequenced in a study of blood T cell repertoires in COVID-19. The data were produced by immunoSEQ multiplex PCR, yet TCRdb's version contains in-frame clones alone and is incomplete. The table includes around 140,000 clones, 70% to 90% detected once. The sequencing input was peripheral blood. Source of these receptors: a man aged 70 or older with active COVID-19.

V is TRBV29-1 and J is TRBJ2-2; 8 bases align to TRBD2. In germline, CDR1 is SQVTM, CDR2 ANQGSEA. The CDR3 loop spans 14 amino acids. With V trimmed by 5 bases and J by 0 bases, 2 bases remained unmatched. In DNA, the CDR3 is TGCAGCGTTAAGGGACTAGCGAACACCGGGGAGCTGTTTTTT. Its translation is CSVKGLANTGELFF.

Details on this clone: In the same sample, other DNA sequences code for this CDR3. In DNA form, the CDR3 reads TGTGCCATCAGTGAAGGGGGCGAGCAGTACTTC. It translates to CAISEGGEQYF. The V call is TRBV10-3, the J call TRBJ2-7; weak D call: TRBD1 (6 bases). The CDR3 loop spans 11 amino acids. Germline CDR1 and CDR2: ENHRY and SYGVKD. V was clipped by 3 bases and J by 6 bases, with 6 bases between them.

This clone was seen a few times. The rearrangement joins TRBV6-4 to TRBJ2-1; 11 bases fit TRBD1. The germline V gene has CDR1 MRHNA and CDR2 SNTAGT. The CDR3 sequence is 14 residues long. V lost 2 bases, J lost 6 bases, and 0 bases stayed unmatched. In DNA form, the CDR3 reads TGTGCCAGCAGTGACGGGACAGGGGGCAATGAGCAGTTCTTC. This sequence encodes CASSDGTGGNEQFF.

The chain joins TRBV30 to TRBJ1-1, with D hard to call. Trimming removed 4 bases from V and 2 bases from J, with 11 bases in between. The CDR3 totals 13 residues. Germline lookup yields CDR1 GTSNPN and CDR2 SVGIG (reference sequence). This chain's CDR3 is CAWTLGLNTEAFF. The CDR3 coding sequence is TGTGCCTGGACCCTAGGACTCAACACTGAAGCTTTCTTT.

About this clone itself: Within the sample, other DNA sequences also encode this same CDR3. The J gene is TRBJ1-5, the V gene TRBV28; TRBD1 aligns across 7 bases. The ends lost 5 bases at V and 3 bases at J; junction bases unmatched: 4. Germline V gene sequence: CDR1 MDHEN, CDR2 SYDVKM. The CDR3 covers 14 residues. CDR3 in amino acids: CASSPGTVNQPQHF. In DNA form, the CDR3 reads TGTGCCAGCAGTCCGGGGACAGTCAATCAGCCCCAGCATTTT.

The genes are TRBV21-1 and TRBJ1-6; the table's D call, TRBD1, has no DNA check behind it. TRBV21-1 is deemed a pseudogene. This CDR3 has 17 amino acids. CDR3 residues: CASSSRRDRDDNSPLHF. As DNA, the CDR3 is TGTGCCAGCAGCTCCCGCCGGGACAGGGATGACAATTCACCCCTCCACTTT.

The rearrangement joins TRBV2 to TRBJ1-1; D is uncertain. Trimming took off 1 base at V and 11 bases at J, with 5 bases between the two ends. CDR1 and CDR2 (germline): SNHLY, FYNNEI. The CDR3 is 10 residues long. CDR3 nucleotides: TGTGCCAGCAGTGAAGGTTCGGCTTTCTTT. This codes for CASSEGSAFF.

This clone was picked up a small number of times. The chain is built from TRBV7-9 and TRBJ2-7; 14 positions agree with TRBD2. The V segment lost 5 bases and the J segment 12 bases; nucleotides outside the gene matches: 6. The CDR3 has 13 residues. From germline, CDR1 is SEHNR and CDR2 FQNEAQ (reference sequence). The CDR3 spells CASSEGLAGEVYF. The CDR3 DNA sequence: TGTGCCAGCAGCGAGGGACTAGCGGGAGAGGTGTACTTC.

This chain joins TRBV6-5 and TRBJ2-7; 9 positions match TRBD2. The CDR3 sequence is 13 residues long. The germline CDR1 and CDR2 sequences are MNHEY and SVGAGI. J gave up 6 bases and V 8 bases, and 8 bases lay outside the gene matches. In nucleotides, the CDR3 is TGTGCCAGCGGTTCTAGCGGGACTGGCGAGCAGTACTTC. Encoded protein: CASGSSGTGEQYF.

The rearrangement joins TRBV27 to TRBJ2-7; 13 bases line up with TRBD2. The CDR3 runs 15 residues. The junction had 9 bases not matched to a gene; V was cut back by 5 bases and J by 8 bases. CDR1 is MNHEY and CDR2 is SMNVEV in the germline V gene (reference sequence). CDR3 sequence: CASSPPSGTSGKQYF. The DNA of the CDR3 is TGTGCCAGCAGTCCCCCCTCCGGGACTAGCGGGAAGCAGTACTTC.

This chain links TRBV9 with TRBJ2-5; TRBD2 aligns across 10 bases. V lost 4 bases, J lost 5 bases, and 8 bases stayed unmatched. The CDR3 is 15 residues long. Looked up from germline, CDR1 is SGDLS and CDR2 is YYNGEE. The CDR3, as DNA: TGTGCCAGCAGCCCCCAAAGCGGGAGGGGGGAGACCCAGTACTTC. This gives the protein CASSPQSGRGETQYF.

This clone turned up a few times. The CDR3 DNA reads TGTGCCTGGTTCAAGCGGGGCTCCTACAATGAGCAGTTCTTC. Translated, it gives CAWFKRGSYNEQFF. V and J are TRBV30 and TRBJ2-1; the match to TRBD2 covers 7 bases. This CDR3 is built from 14 residues. With V trimmed by 5 bases and J by 0 bases, 4 bases remained unmatched. Germline-derived CDR1 and CDR2 are GTSNPN and SVGIG (reference sequence).

The V and J genes are TRBV28 and TRBJ1-4; tentatively, D is TRBD1 (5 bases). Per germline, CDR1 MDHEN and CDR2 SYDVKM. The CDR3 consists of 15 residues. The V and J ends lost 5 bases and 0 bases respectively, with 10 bases between them. CDR3 region: CASSNTGPTNEKLFF. The DNA for the CDR3 is TGTGCCAGCAGTAATACAGGCCCAACTAATGAAAAACTGTTTTTT.

The chain combines TRBV27 with TRBJ1-4; 9 nucleotides agree with TRBD1. CDR1 and CDR2 from the germline V gene are MNHEY and SMNVEV (reference sequence). The ends lost 6 bases at V and 10 bases at J; junction bases unmatched: 3. This CDR3 has 12 residues. CDR3 sequence (DNA): TGTGCCAGCAGAAAGGACAGGGGAAAACTGTTTTTT. Its translation is CASRKDRGKLFF.

The V and J genes are TRBV5-1 and TRBJ2-7, with TRBD1 matching over 10 bases. Germline V lookup: CDR1 SGHRS, CDR2 YFSETQ. This CDR3 is 14 amino acids long. Trimming at V came to 0 bases and at J to 5 bases, leaving 2 bases not matched to a gene. This CDR3 is CASSLVGTGDEQYF. In DNA form, the CDR3 reads TGCGCCAGCAGCTTGGTTGGGACAGGGGACGAGCAGTACTTC.

V usage is TRBV18 and J usage is TRBJ1-3; no clear D. V lost 6 bases and J 3 bases, leaving 15 bases between the germline ends. The CDR3 is 15 residues long. CDR1 and CDR2 from the germline V gene are KGHSH and LQKENI. CDR3 region: CASSVEEAFGNTIYF. CDR3 coding DNA: TGTGCCAGCTCCGTGGAGGAGGCCTTTGGAAACACCATATATTTT.

The chain carries TRBV4-2 and TRBJ2-3; 13 positions match TRBD2. The CDR3 spans 18 residues. Trimming at V came to 4 bases and at J to 0 bases, leaving 7 bases not matched to a gene. Germline V CDR1 and CDR2: LGHNA, YNFKEQ. In DNA form, the CDR3 reads TGTGCCAGCAGCCCTGGACTAGCGGGAGCGGCTAGCACAGATACGCAGTATTTT. Amino acid sequence: CASSPGLAGAASTDTQYF.

V and J are TRBV5-1 and TRBJ2-4; TRBD2 agrees at 11 bases. Germline CDR1 is SGHRS and CDR2 is YFSETQ. J was trimmed by 8 bases and V by 5 bases; bases with no gene match: 9. This CDR3 has 15 residues. In DNA, the CDR3 is TGCGCCAGCAGAAAGCAACTAGCGGGAGAGGACATTCAGTACTTC. It codes for CASRKQLAGEDIQYF.

In nucleotides, the CDR3 is TGTGCCAGCAGCCGCCGACAGGGTGTGGCCACCGGGGAGCTGTTTTTT. Translation: CASSRRQGVATGELFF. V and J are TRBV5-8 and TRBJ2-2, with TRBD1 matching over 7 bases. The CDR3 is 16 residues long. Trimming took 4 bases from V and 4 from J; bases not matched to a gene: 10. Germline V gene data show CDR1 as SGHTS and CDR2 as YDEGEE.

This sequence joins TRBV18 and TRBJ2-3, with D possibly being TRBD1 (7 bases). The germline gives CDR1 KGHSH, CDR2 LQKENI. The CDR3 extends over 17 amino acids. Trimming removed 0 bases at V and 0 bases at J, with 13 bases between. CDR3 DNA sequence: TGTGCCAGCTCACCACCCCAGGGGGGAACTAGCACAGATACGCAGTATTTT. Its protein is CASSPPQGGTSTDTQYF.

V is TRBV6-2 or TRBV6-3 and J is TRBJ2-7; TRBD2 matches at 10 bases. J was trimmed by 5 bases and V by 8 bases; bases with no gene match: 21. Germline V gene lookup returns CDR1 MNHEY and CDR2 SVGEGT. CDR3 length equals 18 residues. The CDR3, as DNA: TGTGCCAGCCGCCCTGGTACTAGCGGGATCGGGGCCGGAAACGAGCAGTACTTC. Translation: CASRPGTSGIGAGNEQYF.

This chain joins TRBV4-2 and TRBJ2-1; the D gene is possibly TRBD2 (7 bases). Germline V gives CDR1 LGHNA, CDR2 YNFKEQ. CDR3 length equals 15 residues. With 0 bases removed from V and 7 bases from J, the gap between germline ends came to 13 bases. The CDR3 sequence is CASSQEGGLLNEQFF. The CDR3 DNA sequence: TGTGCCAGCAGCCAAGAGGGGGGGCTTCTGAATGAGCAGTTCTTC.

This chain links TRBV13 with TRBJ2-1, with D maybe TRBD2 (6 bases). The CDR3 has 16 residues. Trimming took off 0 bases at V and 4 bases at J, with 13 bases between the two ends. Germline V gives CDR1 PRHDT, CDR2 FYEKMQ (reference sequence). As DNA, the CDR3 is TGTGCCAGCAGCTTAGGCCGAGCTAGCGCATACAATGAGCAGTTCTTC. This codes for CASSLGRASAYNEQFF. Supplemented by reference TRBV13 and TRBJ2-1, the full variable domain reads AAGVIQSPRHLIKEKRETATLKCYPIPRHDTVYWYQQGPGQDPQFLISFYEKMQSDKGSIPDRFSAQQFSDYHSELNMSSLELGDSALYFCASSLGRASAYNEQFFGPGTRLTVL.